These T cell receptor beta chains were read from a single sample in a study of technical replicates of blood from a few donors. Measured with immunoSEQ multiplex PCR; TCRdb has only the in-frame clones, and not every one. Of some 67,000 clones listed, 95% to 98% are singletons. The sequenced sample consisted of T cells isolated from PBMCs. All receptors derive from a human donor in good health. CDR3s include the opening cysteine and the closing phenylalanine or tryptophan. D genes are given only for firm matches. Clone size is shown for a subset of rows, as once, few, many or a class of expanded clone.

j_call cdr3_length d_call clone_size v_call cdr3_nt cdr3_aa
TRBJ1-2 15 . once TRBV27 TGTGCCAGCACACCCACCCCCAGACAAAACTATGGCTACACCTTC CASTPTPRQNYGYTF
TRBJ2-3 11 . . TRBV6-1 TGTGCCAGCCGTCGAGAGGATACGCAGTATTTT CASRREDTQYF
TRBJ1-1 13 TRBD1 . TRBV15 TGTGCCACCAGCAGACGGGACAGGCCCGAAGCTTTCTTT CATSRRDRPEAFF
TRBJ2-1 20 TRBD2 . TRBV4-1 TGCGCCAGCAGCCAAGTAGGTAGACTAGCGGGACCCCTTCTTTACAATGAGCAGTTCTTC CASSQVGRLAGPLLYNEQFF
TRBJ2-1 13 . . TRBV13 TGTGCCAGCAGCTCAGACAGCTACAATGAGCAGTTCTTC CASSSDSYNEQFF
TRBJ2-5 16 TRBD1 . TRBV25-1 TGTGCCAGCAGTGAAATGTCAGGGGGCGAGGGAGAGACCCAGTACTTC CASSEMSGGEGETQYF
TRBJ1-1 15 . . TRBV27 TGTGCCAGCAGTTTAGAGACAGGCTCTTACACTGAAGCTTTCTTT CASSLETGSYTEAFF
TRBJ2-1 16 . . TRBV7-6 TGTGCCAGCAGCCCTAGACCAGGGATGATCTACAATGAGCAGTTCTTC CASSPRPGMIYNEQFF
TRBJ1-5 14 . once TRBV6-1 TGTGCCAGCTTTCGACAGTATAGCAATCAGCCCCAGCATTTT CASFRQYSNQPQHF
TRBJ2-1 13 TRBD2 . TRBV30 TGTGCCTGGTCTAGCGGGTCTCTTAATGAGCAGTTCTTC CAWSSGSLNEQFF
TRBJ2-1 15 . . TRBV9 TGTGCCAGCAGCGTGGGGAGGACTGGAGCATATGAGCAGTTCTTC CASSVGRTGAYEQFF
TRBJ2-5 14 . . TRBV25-1 TGTGCCACCGAGCGTCCTGGGGGGTGGGGGACCCAGTACTTC CATERPGGWGTQYF
TRBJ1-1 16 TRBD1 . TRBV28 TGTGCCAGCAGTGTCAACAGGGGGCATGCCTCACCCCAAGCTTTCTTT CASSVNRGHASPQAFF
TRBJ2-3 14 . . TRBV5-1 TGCGCCAGCAGCTTTGGGAGTTTCACAGATACGCAGTATTTT CASSFGSFTDTQYF
TRBJ1-1 12 . once TRBV11-2 TGTGCCAGCAGCCTTAGCAACACTGAAGCTTTCTTT CASSLSNTEAFF
TRBJ2-2 14 TRBD1 . TRBV2 TGTGCCAGCAGCGACAGGGGCGACACCGGGGAGCTGTTTTTT CASSDRGDTGELFF
TRBJ2-7 15 TRBD1 . TRBV27 TGTGCCAGCAGTCCTACAGGGGGTTCCTCCTACGAGCAGTACTTC CASSPTGGSSYEQYF
TRBJ2-1 16 TRBD1 . TRBV28 TGTGCCAGCAGTTTACCCCGACAGGGTGTTTACAATGAGCAGTTCTTC CASSLPRQGVYNEQFF
TRBJ1-1 15 . . TRBV4-2 TGTGCCAGCAGCCAAGGATCCCAGATGAACACTGAAGCTTTCTTT CASSQGSQMNTEAFF
TRBJ1-3 17 . . TRBV14 TGTGCCAGCAGCCGCACGGATAGGGGTGTTACTAGAAACACCATATATTTT CASSRTDRGVTRNTIYF
TRBJ2-1 13 TRBD1 . TRBV11-3 TGTGCCAGCAGCGAGGGGGCCCCCAATGAGCAGTTCTTC CASSEGAPNEQFF
TRBJ1-1 17 . . TRBV5-4 TGTGCCAGCAGCTTGGCCCCTTACTCGAAGATGAACACTGAAGCTTTCTTT CASSLAPYSKMNTEAFF
TRBJ2-7 13 TRBD1 . TRBV2 TGTGCCAGCAGTGAAGGCCCCAGGGGGAGTGGGGATTTC CASSEGPRGSGDF
TRBJ2-5 15 TRBD2 . TRBV4-1 TGCGCCAGCAGCATTACTAGCGGGGAAGGAGAGACCCAGTACTTC CASSITSGEGETQYF
TRBJ1-1 13 . . TRBV7-3 TGTGCCAGCAGCCCACGACAGGCCTCTGAAGCTTTCTTT CASSPRQASEAFF
TRBJ2-2 12 . once TRBV5-1 TGCGCCAGCAGACTAGGGCGCGGGGAGCTGTTTTTT CASRLGRGELFF
TRBJ2-7 15 TRBD1 . TRBV29-1 TGCAGCGTTGAGACATTGGGACAGGGTTCCTACGAGCAGTACTTC CSVETLGQGSYEQYF
TRBJ1-6 15 TRBD1 . TRBV10-1 TGCGCCAGCTCGGGTCAATGGACAGGGCCTTTCACCCTCCACTTT CASSGQWTGPFTLHF
TRBJ1-6 13 . . TRBV4-2 TGTGCCAGCAGCCGCGTCCTAGATTCACCCCTCCACTTT CASSRVLDSPLHF
TRBJ2-7 13 . . TRBV6-5 TGTGCCAGCAGTCAGGGGTCACACTACGAGCAGTACTTC CASSQGSHYEQYF
TRBJ1-5 17 . . TRBV5-6 TGTGCCAGCAGCGGGGGGACGAGGGATTGGGAAGATCAGCCCCAGCATTTT CASSGGTRDWEDQPQHF
TRBJ2-7 12 . . TRBV6-1 TGTGCCAGCTCAGACGGGAACTACGAGCAGTACTTC CASSDGNYEQYF
TRBJ1-2 15 TRBD1 . TRBV6-1 TGTGCCAGCCGGACAGGGGGCTGGTTCGACTATGGCTACACCTTC CASRTGGWFDYGYTF
TRBJ2-7 15 TRBD2 once TRBV4-1 TGCGCCAGCAGCCATAGACTAGCGGGAGTATACGAGCAGTACTTC CASSHRLAGVYEQYF
TRBJ1-6 15 . . TRBV9 TGTGCCAGCAGCGTTGCAGAACCTTATAATTCACCCCTCCACTTT CASSVAEPYNSPLHF
TRBJ1-2 14 TRBD1 . TRBV5-1 TGCGCCAGCAGCTTGGCCACAGGGGTCTATGGCTACACCTTC CASSLATGVYGYTF
TRBJ2-7 14 . . TRBV9 TGTGCCAGCAGCGTAGGGGCAACCAGCTACGAGCAGTACTTC CASSVGATSYEQYF
TRBJ1-4 15 TRBD1 . TRBV6-1 TGTGCCAGCAGTGAACTGCCGGGACAGAGTGAAAAACTGTTTTTT CASSELPGQSEKLFF
TRBJ1-1 16 . once TRBV28 TGTGCCAGCGGAGGGAGAGGGAGTTTGAATGGCACTGAAGCTTTCTTT CASGGRGSLNGTEAFF
TRBJ1-4 15 TRBD1 once TRBV15 TGTGCCACCAGCAGAGGGGGACAGGCTAATGAAAAACTGTTTTTT CATSRGGQANEKLFF
TRBJ2-5 15 . . TRBV9 TGTGCCAGCAGCGTAGACACGGGAGCATGGGAGACCCAGTACTTC CASSVDTGAWETQYF
TRBJ1-3 13 . . TRBV6-5 TGTGCCAGCAGAACAGGGTCTGGAAACACCATATATTTT CASRTGSGNTIYF
TRBJ2-1 15 . . TRBV5-1 TGCGCCAGCAGCTTGGAGGGGATATCCTACAATGAGCAGTTCTTC CASSLEGISYNEQFF
TRBJ1-2 15 TRBD1 once TRBV15 TGTGCCACCAGCAGAGAAGACAGGGGCGCTGATGGCTACACCTTC CATSREDRGADGYTF
TRBJ2-7 11 TRBD1 . TRBV20-1 TGCAGTGCTAGGGACAGGGACGAGCAGTACTTC CSARDRDEQYF
TRBJ1-3 16 . . TRBV27 TGTGCCAGCAGTTCCCGTGGAGGGTCTTATGGAAACACCATATATTTT CASSSRGGSYGNTIYF
TRBJ2-1 13 . once TRBV25-1 TGTGCCAGCAGTGAATGGAAGGACTCTCCCGATTTCTTC CASSEWKDSPDFF
TRBJ1-1 14 . . TRBV5-8 TGTGCCAGCAGCTTTGGACAGATTCCCACTGAAGCTTTCTTT CASSFGQIPTEAFF
TRBJ1-1 14 TRBD1 . TRBV11-2 TGTGCCAGCAGCTTTCGACAGGGTCTCACTGAAGCTTTCTTT CASSFRQGLTEAFF
TRBJ2-3 14 TRBD2 . TRBV2 TGTGCCAGCAGCGTAACGGGGGGGGAAGATACGCAGTATTTT CASSVTGGEDTQYF
TRBJ2-1 18 TRBD1 . TRBV19 TGTGCCAGTAGTTCCACTCCGGGACAGGTGCGACTATCCGATGAGCAGTTCTTC CASSSTPGQVRLSDEQFF